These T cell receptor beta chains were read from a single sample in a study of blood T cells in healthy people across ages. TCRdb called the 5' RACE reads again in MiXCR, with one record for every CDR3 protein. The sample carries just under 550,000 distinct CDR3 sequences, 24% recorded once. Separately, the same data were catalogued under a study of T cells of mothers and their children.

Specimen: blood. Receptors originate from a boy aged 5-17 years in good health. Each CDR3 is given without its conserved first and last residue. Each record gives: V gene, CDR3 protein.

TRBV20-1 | SARDLLGGQETQY
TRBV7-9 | ASSWLPGQGPSVNTEAF
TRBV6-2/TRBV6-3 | TSSLGYNEQF
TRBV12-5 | ASGLKGAWTLNLAKNIQY
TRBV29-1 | SVVTEYMNGEAV
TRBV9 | ASSETGHEQF
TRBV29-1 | SVEDWVGGGREQY
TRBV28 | ASSRYIASGNTIY
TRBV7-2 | ASSSGQAHTEAF
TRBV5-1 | ASSLQTGGSSYEQY